Given below is one T cell receptor beta chain in context. V shed 5 bases and J shed 7 bases, with 4 bases lying between them. From germline, CDR1 is DFQATT and CDR2 SNEGSKA (reference sequence). CDR3 length equals 9 residues. These data originate in a study of shared T cell receptors in the human thymus. The protocol was immunoSEQ multiplex PCR, while the TCRdb copy is restricted to in-frame clones and leaves out a portion. Among some 640,000 clones, about 89% were seen once, and the ten largest hold 0.0094%. These data also featured in a second study, about human thymus T cells. From that study: Healthy Finnish infants undergoing corrective surgery for congenital heart defects provided the donor material. Thymus tissue was removed during corrective cardiac surgery. Thymic and blood repertoires seemed to favor certain V and J genes. Related studies found that unrelated individuals share highly overlapping thymic repertoires.

The TCR comes from a boy younger than two with a congenital heart defect. The J gene is TRBJ2-3, the V gene TRBV20-1; D gene uncertain. The specimen sequenced was thymocytes. CDR3 sequence (DNA): TGCAGTGCTCCGTATACGCAGTATTTT. It is translated as CSAPYTQYF.